This T cell receptor (beta chain) was identified in a study of cytomegalovirus exposure and HLA in healthy donors. Study results and caveats: Earlier analysis yielded a pattern in which most TCR beta V segments were productive about 87% or about 30% of the time. From TCR beta sequences, most subjects' HLA-A and HLA-B alleles were reportedly predicted accurately. Across donors, presence/absence analyses took sequencing depth to be roughly uniform. In a later analysis, donors in an Asian-associated ancestry cluster reportedly had fewer N-insertions in productive TCRs than the cohort mean.

Note on this clone: Its antigen remains unidentified.

The PCR used 60 Vbeta and 13 Jbeta primers. Some clones are missing from TCRdb's copy, which holds only in-frame ones; the method was immunoSEQ multiplex PCR. The data contain 75,000 or so clones, about 72% of them seen just once; the ten biggest clones take up less than 25%. Sequenced: PBMCs. This receptor was taken from a man between 40 and 49 years old in good health and CMV-seropositive.

The CDR3 reads CASSSGGALGTGELFF. The CDR3 nucleotides are TGCGCCAGCAGCTCGGGGGGCGCATTGGGAACCGGGGAGCTGTTTTTT. The chain carries TRBV5-1 and TRBJ2-2; perhaps TRBD2 as D (7 bases). The germline CDR1 and CDR2 sequences are SGHRS and YFSETQ. CDR3 length: 16 amino acids. V dropped 3 bases and J dropped 5 bases, with 17 bases sitting between them.